This T cell receptor beta chain was recorded in a study of blood T cell repertoires in COVID-19. On the study more broadly: The cDNA or gDNA used as material had been derived from T cells, B-cell-depleted T cells, or PBMCs.

The CDR3 consists of 20 residues. CDR1 is MNHNY and CDR2 is SVGAGI in the germline V gene (reference sequence). V was trimmed by 5 bases and J by 5 bases, leaving 33 bases between them. Clones were sequenced by immunoSEQ multiplex PCR, and TCRdb holds only the in-frame ones, with some missing. The table has about 240,000 clones, approximately 85% seen once; the top ten hold 4% to 6%. Seattle participants joined during active infection and were tracked over time. The origin of this receptor is a man in his forties or fifties with COVID-19, enrolled during active disease. The rearrangement uses TRBV6-6 and TRBJ1-1; D might be TRBD1 (6 bases). The source material was peripheral blood. CDR3 DNA: TGTGCCAGCAGTCCCTCCAGGGAGGGGGGCTATTGGGTGACAAGGACTGAAGCTTTCTTT. Protein product: CASSPSREGGYWVTRTEAFF.